The clone carrying this TCR beta chain was observed many times. Its antigen is unidentified. The CDR3 extends 3 residues past the end of the read, so its final part is completed from the germline J gene. The sample is drawn from a study of T cell clonality in common variable immunodeficiency. Study-wide results and limits: In common variable immunodeficiency, TCR beta chains reportedly carried fewer deletions and N-nucleotide insertions.

Profiling relied on immunoSEQ multiplex PCR, and the TCRdb table lists in-frame clones only, not all of them. The sample presents about 28,000 clones, none singletons. Trimming removed 3 bases from V and 9 bases from J; junction bases left unmatched: 14. CDR3 size: 17 residues. CDR1 MDHEN and CDR2 SYDVKM come from the germline V gene. This receptor was taken from a human donor with common variable immunodeficiency. Material for sequencing was peripheral blood mononuclear cells. This sequence joins TRBV28 and TRBJ2-1; 10 bases agree with TRBD2. The sequenced part of the CDR3 DNA is TGTGCCAGCAGTTTCCCCGGGGTAGCGGGAGGTGTTGGTGAG. This encodes CASSFPGVAGGVGE. The full-length CDR3 reads as CASSFPGVAGGVGEQFF.